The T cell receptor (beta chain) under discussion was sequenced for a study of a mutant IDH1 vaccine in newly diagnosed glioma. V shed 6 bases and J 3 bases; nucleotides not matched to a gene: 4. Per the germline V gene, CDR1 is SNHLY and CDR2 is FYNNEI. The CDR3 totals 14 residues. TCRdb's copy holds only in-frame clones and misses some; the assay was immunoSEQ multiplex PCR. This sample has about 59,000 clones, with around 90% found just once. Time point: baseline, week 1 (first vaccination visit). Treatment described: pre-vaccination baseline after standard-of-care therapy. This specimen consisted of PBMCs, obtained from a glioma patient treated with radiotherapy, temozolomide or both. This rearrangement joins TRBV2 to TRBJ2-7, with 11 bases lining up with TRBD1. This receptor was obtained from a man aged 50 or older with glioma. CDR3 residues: CASRRDRGGYEQYF. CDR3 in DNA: TGTGCCAGCAGGCGGGACAGGGGGGGCTACGAGCAGTACTTC. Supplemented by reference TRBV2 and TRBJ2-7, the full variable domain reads EPEVTQTPSHQVTQMGQEVILRCVPISNHLYFYWYRQILGQKVEFLVSFYNNEISEKSEIFDDQFSVERPDGSNFTLKIRSTKLEDSAMYFCASRRDRGGYEQYFGPGTRLTVT.